This T cell receptor (beta chain) was retrieved from a study of blood T cell repertoires in COVID-19 (dated by TCRdb to about 2020). Study-level background: The collaborator samples originated in the United States, Italy and Spain and spanned the acute and convalescent phases of COVID-19. Nearly every sample came with metadata listing a de-identified subject ID, COVID-19 status, age in years and sex. The material from the prospective study consisted of cDNA or gDNA derived from T cells, B-cell-depleted T cells, or PBMCs. The repertoires were released in a freely available public database intended as a resource for research on the immune response to SARS-CoV-2. Deeply sampled blood TCRbeta repertoires from subjects exposed to, actively infected with, or recovered from COVID-19 were included in the dataset. HLA class I and class II types, where available, came from metadata supplied by the sample provider rather than from assay-based typing. Samples came from the ongoing ImmuneRACE study (first 160 participants) plus 1,254 subjects from 6 global collaborators. What the work shows at the level of the full study, not this receptor alone: How much clinical and demographic metadata was included differed by source and by participant, and the metadata was provided uncurated.

The CDR3 starts with the cysteine, ends with the phenylalanine, and has 14 residues. Solely the CDR3 DNA is kept, with 42 bases framed from the first base. Reading the germline V gene gives CDR1 SGHRS and CDR2 YFSETQ. The junction shows trimming of 4 bases on V and 7 bases on J, and the gene matches do not reach 7 bases of it. In Seattle, one collaborating source enrolled patients while the infection was active and tracked those patients longitudinally over the course of disease. Whole blood was collected in K2EDTA tubes by collaborating institutions according to the institutions' own protocols. For TCRbeta analysis, collaborator samples were shipped as frozen whole blood, as isolated PBMCs, or as DNA extracted from either sample type. Note on this clone: It has no known antigen specificity. The sample holds no much larger clone one base away, and base qualities are not on file.

TCRbeta CDR3 regions were amplified from genomic DNA using the immunoSEQ Assay, a bias-controlled multiplex PCR. From the authors' description of their analysis: Within the assay, amplification of reference gene primers was used to estimate how many nucleated cells each sample contained. Sequence reads were collapsed and filtered to measure the absolute abundance of every unique TCRbeta CDR3 rearrangement. For each sample, productive Simpson clonality was calculated as the square root of Simpson's diversity index over productive rearrangements. As stored in TCRdb, this immuneACCESS dataset retains in-frame rearrangements with V and J assigned. A fraction of the clones does not appear; measured against another copy, unresolved V genes explain less than half of the discrepancy, and the remainder lacks a known reason. The V and J calls and clone size were taken over from that table, and D and trimming were inferred from the DNA. Present in this sample are a few hundred thousand clones, around 85% of which were seen just once. Clones ranked in the top ten supply 0.87% of the sample.

The receptor comes from a human donor with COVID-19, enrolled during active disease. The donor label of this sample is uncertain. Input material: peripheral blood. The chain employs TRBV5-1 and TRBJ2-2; 7 central bases correspond to TRBD1. The sequenced DNA is TGCGCCAGCAGCAGACGACAGGGAAACGGGGAGCTGTTTTTT. Translated, it gives CASSRRQGNGELFF.